This passage covers 27 T cell receptor beta chains from one sample sequenced in a study of neoadjuvant anti-PD-1 for oral cavity cancer. Time point given: after neoadjuvant nivolumab, at surgical resection. TCRdb's copy holds only in-frame clones and misses some; the assay was immunoSEQ multiplex PCR. The data hold tens of thousands of clones, with approximately 26% observed a single time. This sample comprised tumor tissue, obtained after nivolumab (anti-PD-1) treatment. Receptor source: a person between 40 and 85 years old with oral cavity squamous cell carcinoma.

This chain joins TRBV28 and TRBJ2-3, with 9 bases matching TRBD1. Looked up from germline, CDR1 is MDHEN and CDR2 is SYDVKM. CDR3 size: 15 residues. Losses at the gene ends were 3 bases for V and 4 bases for J; bases not matched to a gene: 5. CDR3 sequence: CASSFTGGTADTQYF. In nucleotides, the CDR3 is TGTGCCAGCAGTTTCACAGGGGGCACGGCAGATACGCAGTATTTT.

The rearrangement joins TRBV27 to TRBJ1-1; D unresolved. V was clipped by 2 bases and J by 1 base, with 5 bases between them. This CDR3 contains 13 residues. Germline V gene sequence: CDR1 MNHEY, CDR2 SMNVEV (reference sequence). The CDR3 region is CASSLMQNTEAFF. Written as DNA, the CDR3 is TGTGCCAGCAGTTTAATGCAGAACACTGAAGCTTTCTTT.

J is TRBJ1-3 and V is TRBV5-1, with TRBD1 as a possible D gene (6 bases). Trimming removed 4 bases at V and 2 bases at J, with 16 bases between. The CDR3 length is 16 residues. Germline CDR1 is SGHRS and CDR2 is YFSETQ. The CDR3 bases are TGCGCCAGCAGCATTACAGGGACATCGACTGGAAACACCATATATTTT. It translates to CASSITGTSTGNTIYF.

This clone was observed a few times. J is TRBJ2-1 and V is TRBV5-4; perhaps TRBD1 as D (7 bases). This CDR3 is built from 15 residues. Germline CDR1 reads SGHNT; CDR2 reads YYREEE (reference sequence). Trimming stripped 4 bases from V and 7 bases from J, with 18 bases between. CDR3 coding DNA: TGTGCCAGCAGCGGCGGCAGGGGGGCGATGAATGAGCAGTTCTTC. Translation: CASSGGRGAMNEQFF.

The V and J genes are TRBV7-9 and TRBJ1-5; no clear D gene. Germline assignment: CDR1 SEHNR and CDR2 FQNEAQ (reference sequence). There are 12 residues in the CDR3. V lost 1 base and J lost 7, with 5 bases in between. CDR3 protein: CASSLGSQPQHF. The CDR3 coding sequence is TGTGCCAGCAGCTTAGGATCCCAGCCCCAGCATTTT. The variable domain in full, completed from reference TRBV7-9 and TRBJ1-5, reads DTGVSQNPRHKITKRGQNVTFRCDPISEHNRLYWYRQTLGQGPEFLTYFQNEAQLEKSRLLSDRFSAERPKGSFSTLEIQRTEQGDSAMYLCASSLGSQPQHFGDGTRLSIL.

The chain couples TRBV5-1 to TRBJ1-2; 11 positions match TRBD1. Unmatched junction bases numbered 4, after V lost 4 bases and J lost 5 bases. This CDR3 has 14 amino acids. Germline V lookup: CDR1 SGHRS, CDR2 YFSETQ. Here the CDR3 reads CASSDGTGGYGYTF. Here the CDR3 DNA reads TGCGCCAGCAGCGACGGGACAGGGGGTTATGGCTACACCTTC.

This clone has only a few counts. V gene TRBV7-9 combines with J gene TRBJ2-7; D ambiguous. CDR1 SEHNR and CDR2 FQNEAQ come from the germline V gene (reference sequence). V dropped 1 base and J dropped 3 bases, with 1 base sitting between them. The CDR3 totals 11 residues. The CDR3, as DNA: TGTGCCAGCAGCTTAGACTACGAGCAGTACTTC. Amino acid sequence: CASSLDYEQYF. The whole variable domain, filled in from reference TRBV7-9 and TRBJ2-7, reads DTGVSQNPRHKITKRGQNVTFRCDPISEHNRLYWYRQTLGQGPEFLTYFQNEAQLEKSRLLSDRFSAERPKGSFSTLEIQRTEQGDSAMYLCASSLDYEQYFGPGTRLTVT.

The genes are TRBV15 and TRBJ1-2, with TRBD1 matching 9 bases. From germline, CDR1 is LNHNV and CDR2 YYDKDF (reference sequence). The CDR3 loop spans 14 amino acids. V lost 4 bases to trimming and J lost 6 bases; unmatched junction nucleotides: 6. The CDR3, as DNA: TGTGCCACCAGCAAGGACAGGGGTTCCGATGGCTACACCTTC. Protein: CATSKDRGSDGYTF.

V gene TRBV5-4 combines with J gene TRBJ2-3; TRBD2 aligns across 13 bases. Trimming at V came to 4 bases and at J to 0 bases, leaving 2 bases not matched to a gene. Germline CDR1 SGHNT, CDR2 YYREEE (reference sequence). The CDR3 consists of 16 residues. The CDR3 DNA follows: TGTGCCAGCAGCAGGACTAGCGGGAGTAGCACAGATACGCAGTATTTT. Its translation: CASSRTSGSSTDTQYF.

Comments on this clone: Sequence at one end of the junction differs from germline and may be a read error. The genes are TRBV6-5 and TRBJ1-1, with a possible D match to TRBD1 (5 bases). Germline-derived CDR1 and CDR2 are MNHEY and SVGAGI. This CDR3 comprises 15 residues. As DNA, the CDR3 is TGTGTCAGCAGTTACTCCTATGGGGGGAACACTGAAGCTTTCTTT. It yields the protein CVSSYSYGGNTEAFF.

The genes are TRBV2 and TRBJ2-7; D gene unclear. Between the trimmed V and J ends, which lost 5 bases and 0 bases, there was a span of 14 bases. This CDR3 is built from 15 residues. Germline V gene sequence: CDR1 SNHLY, CDR2 FYNNEI. The CDR3: CASSRAGSSSYEQYF. CDR3 DNA: TGTGCCAGCAGTCGCGCCGGCAGTAGCTCCTACGAGCAGTACTTC. The full variable domain, completed using reference TRBV2 and TRBJ2-7, is EPEVTQTPSHQVTQMGQEVILRCVPISNHLYFYWYRQILGQKVEFLVSFYNNEISEKSEIFDDQFSVERPDGSNFTLKIRSTKLEDSAMYFCASSRAGSSSYEQYFGPGTRLTVT.

The chain links TRBV15 to TRBJ2-3; D might be TRBD2 (6 bases). The CDR3 runs to 16 residues. Per the germline V gene, CDR1 is LNHNV and CDR2 is YYDKDF (reference sequence). V was cut by 5 bases and J by 1 base, with 16 bases left in between. CDR3 coding DNA: TGTGCCACCAGCTCCGATGCCGGGAGTGGCACAGATACGCAGTATTTT. This gives the protein CATSSDAGSGTDTQYF.

The chain uses TRBV7-2 and TRBJ2-7, with D perhaps TRBD1 (6 bases). There are 13 residues in the CDR3. Germline assignment: CDR1 SGHTA and CDR2 FQGNSA. V was shortened by 3 bases and J by 4 bases, with 10 bases between the two germline ends. This CDR3 reads CASSFNRAYEQYF. DNA for the CDR3: TGTGCCAGCAGCTTCAACAGGGCTTACGAGCAGTACTTC.

J is TRBJ2-7 and V is TRBV28; 8 bases agree with TRBD2. The CDR3 is 15 amino acids. Per germline, CDR1 MDHEN and CDR2 SYDVKM. V dropped 6 bases and J dropped 1; count of bases not matched to a gene: 8. The CDR3 DNA follows: TGTGCCAGCAGCCCCAATAGCGGGACTTCCTACGAGCAGTACTTC. Translating it yields CASSPNSGTSYEQYF.

The table lists this clone with a few counts. The chain combines TRBV7-9 with TRBJ1-5; D is uncertain. Germline V gene lookup returns CDR1 SEHNR and CDR2 FQNEAQ (reference sequence). Trimming stripped 4 bases from V and 12 bases from J, with 19 bases between. This CDR3 comprises 14 residues. The CDR3 protein is CASSSQAEGADQHF. The DNA for the CDR3 is TGTGCCAGCAGCTCCCAGGCGGAGGGCGCAGACCAGCATTTT.

This clone was seen only a few times. The chain combines TRBV5-4 with TRBJ2-1; 13 bases line up with TRBD2. CDR3 length equals 15 residues. After removal of 4 bases from V and 5 bases from J, the junction contained 3 bases not matched to a gene. The V gene's germline CDR1 is SGHNT and CDR2 YYREEE (reference sequence). The CDR3: CASSQGTSGDNEQFF. The CDR3, as DNA: TGTGCCAGCAGCCAAGGGACTAGCGGGGACAATGAGCAGTTCTTC.

This clone was observed a handful of times. The genes are TRBV7-8 and TRBJ1-2; 11 nucleotides agree with TRBD1. Losses at the gene ends were 5 bases for V and 4 bases for J; bases not matched to a gene: 9. CDR1 and CDR2 (germline): SGHVS, FQNEAQ. The CDR3 loop spans 16 amino acids. The CDR3 region has the DNA TGTGCCAGCAGCCCAGCGGCCGGACAGGGGGCCTATGGCTACACCTTC. Translated, it gives CASSPAAGQGAYGYTF.

The genes are TRBV9 and TRBJ2-1, with 10 bases identical to TRBD2. Looked up from germline, CDR1 is SGDLS and CDR2 is YYNGEE. The trim removed 4 bases at V and 6 bases at J, leaving 7 bases unmatched. This CDR3 contains 15 residues. The CDR3 is CASSPRVAGGNEQFF. Written as DNA, the CDR3 is TGTGCCAGCAGCCCTCGGGTAGCGGGAGGCAATGAGCAGTTCTTC.

This clone was detected only a few times. This chain joins TRBV20-1 and TRBJ2-7; weak D call: TRBD2 (5 bases). Trimming stripped 6 bases from V and 4 bases from J, with 10 bases between. Germline V gene lookup returns CDR1 DFQATT and CDR2 SNEGSKA (reference sequence). This CDR3 spans 11 amino acids. The CDR3 coding sequence is TGCAGTGCCCGCGCGGGTTACGAGCAGTACTTC. Amino acid sequence: CSARAGYEQYF.

CDR3 in amino acids: CASSIKGQGYTEAFF. As DNA, the CDR3 is TGTGCCAGTAGTATAAAAGGACAGGGTTATACTGAAGCTTTCTTT. This chain uses TRBV19 with TRBJ1-1; 8 bases align to TRBD1. V lost 2 bases, J lost 5 bases, and 7 bases stayed unmatched. The CDR3 loop spans 15 amino acids. Germline CDR1 and CDR2: LNHDA and SQIVND (reference sequence).

The sample holds a few counts of this clone. V usage is TRBV10-3 and J usage is TRBJ2-7, with D perhaps assigned TRBD1 or TRBD2 (6 bases each). The CDR3 runs 16 residues. Per the germline V gene, CDR1 is ENHRY and CDR2 is SYGVKD. Trimming removed 6 bases at V and 3 bases at J, with 21 bases between. CDR3 nucleotides: TGTGCCATCAGAGAAGCACGCGGGACACCTTTCTACGAGCAGTACTTC. Translation gives CAIREARGTPFYEQYF.

The genes are TRBV7-8 and TRBJ2-2, with 8 bases lining up with TRBD2. Trimming removed 5 bases from V and 0 bases from J; junction bases left unmatched: 5. Germline values: CDR1 SGHVS, CDR2 FQNEAQ. This CDR3 spans 16 amino acids. The CDR3 nucleotides are TGTGCCAGCAGCCCTCTAGCGGGTTCGAACACCGGGGAGCTGTTTTTT. Protein sequence: CASSPLAGSNTGELFF.

This sequence joins TRBV2 and TRBJ2-2; D possibly corresponds to TRBD1 (5 bases). The CDR3 totals 14 residues. Trimming cost V 8 bases and J 6 bases, with 16 bases left between them. CDR1 and CDR2 (germline): SNHLY, FYNNEI. CDR3 amino acids: CASSESGAAGELFF. CDR3 nucleotides: TGTGCCAGCTCTGAGTCTGGGGCTGCCGGGGAGCTGTTTTTT.

The chain recombines TRBV9 with TRBJ2-1; 8 bases line up with TRBD1. With V trimmed by 1 base and J by 3 bases, 3 bases remained unmatched. CDR1 and CDR2 (germline): SGDLS, YYNGEE. This CDR3 has 15 amino acids. This CDR3 is CASSVSGGNYNEQFF. The CDR3 DNA follows: TGTGCCAGCAGCGTATCAGGGGGCAACTACAATGAGCAGTTCTTC.

The table lists this clone with a few counts. The chain links TRBV19 to TRBJ1-1; D is possibly TRBD1 (6 bases). The CDR3 is made up of 13 amino acids. Per the germline V gene, CDR1 is LNHDA and CDR2 is SQIVND (reference sequence). Trimming left V 7 bases short and J 3 bases short, with 12 bases between. CDR3: CASNLDSDTEAFF. CDR3 bases: TGTGCCAGTAACCTGGACAGCGACACTGAAGCTTTCTTT.

This chain connects TRBV10-3 to TRBJ1-5, with 9 bases aligning to TRBD1. CDR3 length: 14 residues. Germline CDR1 reads ENHRY; CDR2 reads SYGVKD. Unmatched junction bases numbered 9, after V lost 10 bases and J lost 5 bases. In nucleotides, the CDR3 is TGTGCCACCGGAATGGGACAGGGAGATCAGCCCCAGCATTTT. Protein: CATGMGQGDQPQHF.

This clone occurred a few times. The rearrangement uses TRBV5-4 and TRBJ2-2, with 9 positions matching TRBD2. Germline loops: CDR1 SGHNT, CDR2 YYREEE (reference sequence). Trimming removed 4 bases from V and 0 bases from J; junction bases left unmatched: 10. The CDR3 contains 18 residues. The CDR3: CASSHSGVAGANTGELFF. DNA for the CDR3: TGTGCCAGCAGCCATTCTGGGGTAGCGGGAGCGAACACCGGGGAGCTGTTTTTT.